Presented here are 7 T cell receptor beta chains from one specimen sequenced in a study of cytomegalovirus exposure and HLA in healthy donors (dated by TCRdb to 2016 to 2017). The protocol used for the library was the immunoSEQ multiplex PCR assay. The multiplex PCR relied on a mix of 60 forward primers for TCR Vbeta segments and 13 reverse primers for TCR Jbeta segments. This immuneACCESS table, as held by TCRdb, lists in-frame sequences with V and J called but not all clones. Of the missing ones, under half trace to an unresolved V gene in checked studies; the others have no known cause. The sample data list approximately 91,000 clones, and less than 70% of these were observed just once. About 2.3% of the sample lies in the top ten. The sample taken for sequencing was PBMCs. The source of these receptors is a human donor in good health.

The chain has TRBV18 and TRBJ2-2; 9 bases are shared with TRBD1. The CDR3 has 14 amino acids. Germline CDR1 KGHSH, CDR2 LQKENI. The J segment lost 5 bases and the V segment lost 8 bases, leaving 6 bases of the junction unmatched. In nucleotides, the CDR3 is TGTGCCAGCGCGGGACAGGGAAAGACCGGGGAGCTGTTTTTT. It translates to CASAGQGKTGELFF.

This clone was seen only a few times. The chain joins TRBV2 to TRBJ1-6; weak D call: TRBD1 (5 bases). Germline V gives CDR1 SNHLY, CDR2 FYNNEI. This CDR3 comprises 14 residues. V was cut by 4 bases and J by 6 bases, with 10 bases left in between. As DNA, the CDR3 is TGTGCCAGCAGTGTAGGGGCTATTAATTCACCCCTCCACTTT. The encoded protein is CASSVGAINSPLHF. The full variable domain, in which reference TRBV2 and TRBJ1-6 provide the parts outside the CDR3, is EPEVTQTPSHQVTQMGQEVILRCVPISNHLYFYWYRQILGQKVEFLVSFYNNEISEKSEIFDDQFSVERPDGSNFTLKIRSTKLEDSAMYFCASSVGAINSPLHFGNGTRLTVT.

This chain links TRBV18 with TRBJ2-7; a possible D gene is TRBD1 (5 bases). The germline CDR1 and CDR2 sequences are KGHSH and LQKENI. V was cut by 0 bases and J by 6 bases, with 12 bases left in between. This CDR3 is built from 14 residues. CDR3 loop: CASSPPMTDCEQYF. The CDR3 nucleotides are TGTGCCAGCTCACCACCGATGACAGACTGCGAGCAGTACTTC.

V and J are TRBV6-5 and TRBJ1-4, with TRBD1 matching over 9 bases. This CDR3 is built from 14 residues. Germline assignment: CDR1 MNHEY and CDR2 SVGAGI. V dropped 4 bases and J dropped 8; count of bases not matched to a gene: 5. The CDR3 loop reads CASSSTGGVEKLFF. CDR3 sequence (DNA): TGTGCCAGCAGTTCGACAGGGGGAGTGGAAAAACTGTTTTTT.

The genes are TRBV2 and TRBJ1-5, with D maybe TRBD1 (6 bases). CDR1 and CDR2 (germline): SNHLY, FYNNEI. With 0 bases removed from V and 1 base from J, the gap between germline ends came to 7 bases. This CDR3 contains 15 residues. As DNA, the CDR3 is TGTGCCAGCAGTGAAGCCAGGGGAAGCAATCAGCCCCAGCATTTT. Protein sequence: CASSEARGSNQPQHF.

V is TRBV9 and J is TRBJ1-6; D call uncertain. The germline gives CDR1 SGDLS, CDR2 YYNGEE. This CDR3 contains 15 residues. Trimming removed 0 bases from V and 3 bases from J, with 7 bases in between. CDR3 residues: CASSVDSHYNSPLHF. DNA for the CDR3: TGTGCCAGCAGCGTAGACAGCCACTATAATTCACCCCTCCACTTT. Full variable domain (missing parts from reference TRBV9 and TRBJ1-6): DSGVTQTPKHLITATGQRVTLRCSPRSGDLSVYWYQQSLDQGLQFLIQYYNGEERAKGNILERFSAQQFPDLHSELNLSSLELGDSALYFCASSVDSHYNSPLHFGNGTRLTVT.

The chain combines TRBV27 with TRBJ2-4; 9 bases match TRBD1. CDR1 is MNHEY and CDR2 is SMNVEV in the germline V gene (reference sequence). The CDR3 sequence is 15 residues long. V was pared by 6 bases and J by 7 bases, with 10 bases of the junction left unmatched. The CDR3 loop reads CASRAGTGPWNIQYF. The CDR3 region has the DNA TGTGCCAGCAGGGCAGGGACAGGGCCTTGGAACATTCAGTACTTC.